The subject of this entry is one T cell receptor (beta chain). The sample belongs to a study of CD8 T cells in Susac syndrome. From germline, CDR1 is GTSNPN and CDR2 SVGIG (reference sequence). There are 10 residues in the CDR3. The V end was cut by 5 bases, the J end by 3 bases, with 3 bases between. It was with random hexamers that about 0.45 to 1 ug RNA was reverse transcribed. TCRdb reprocessed the immunoSEQ multiplex PCR reads via MiXCR and lists one record per CDR3 protein. The table includes just over 150,000 distinct CDR3 sequences, about 94% detected once. The receptor was derived from a human donor with multiple sclerosis. Sequencing was performed on CD8+ T cells from PBMCs. V and J are TRBV30 and TRBJ2-3; D call uncertain. This chain's CDR3 is CAWLTDTQYF. The DNA of the CDR3 is TGTGCCTGGTTGACAGATACGCAGTATTTT.